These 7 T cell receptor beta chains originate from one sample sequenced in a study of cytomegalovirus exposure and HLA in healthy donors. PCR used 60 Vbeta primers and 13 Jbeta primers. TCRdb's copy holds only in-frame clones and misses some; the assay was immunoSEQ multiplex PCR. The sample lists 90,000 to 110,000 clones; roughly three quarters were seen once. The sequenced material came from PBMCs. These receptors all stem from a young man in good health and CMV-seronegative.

The CDR3 DNA follows: TGTGCCAGCAGCTTCGCCTCTAGCGGGCCCTACGAGCAGTACTTC. Protein sequence: CASSFASSGPYEQYF. The V call is TRBV7-9, the J call TRBJ2-5; 8 positions match TRBD2. The end of the DNA fits TRBJ2-7 better, so the J call may be wrong. This CDR3 spans 15 amino acids. CDR1 is SEHNR, CDR2 FQNEAQ, per germline (reference sequence).

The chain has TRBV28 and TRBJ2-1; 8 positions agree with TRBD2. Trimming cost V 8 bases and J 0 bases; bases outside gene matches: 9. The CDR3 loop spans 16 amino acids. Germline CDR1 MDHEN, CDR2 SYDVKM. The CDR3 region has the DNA TGTGCCAGCGGAAAATTAGCGGGGAGCTCCTACAATGAGCAGTTCTTC. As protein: CASGKLAGSSYNEQFF. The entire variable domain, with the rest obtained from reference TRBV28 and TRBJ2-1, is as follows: DVKVTQSSRYLVKRTGEKVFLECVQDMDHENMFWYRQDPGLGLRLIYFSYDVKMKEKGDIPEGYSVSREKKERFSLILESASTNQTSMYLCASGKLAGSSYNEQFFGPGTRLTVL.

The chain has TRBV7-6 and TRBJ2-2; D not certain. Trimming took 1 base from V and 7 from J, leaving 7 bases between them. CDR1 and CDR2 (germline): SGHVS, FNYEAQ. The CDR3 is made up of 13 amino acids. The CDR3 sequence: CASSLDPSGELFF. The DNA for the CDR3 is TGTGCCAGCAGCTTAGACCCGAGCGGGGAGCTGTTTTTT.

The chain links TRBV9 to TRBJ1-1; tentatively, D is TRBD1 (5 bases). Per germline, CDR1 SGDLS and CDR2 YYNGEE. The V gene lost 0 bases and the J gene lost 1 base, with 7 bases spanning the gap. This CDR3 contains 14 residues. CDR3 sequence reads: CASSVGQQNTEAFF. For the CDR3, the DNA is TGTGCCAGCAGCGTAGGACAGCAGAACACTGAAGCTTTCTTT. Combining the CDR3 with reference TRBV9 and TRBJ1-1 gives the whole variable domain DSGVTQTPKHLITATGQRVTLRCSPRSGDLSVYWYQQSLDQGLQFLIQYYNGEERAKGNILERFSAQQFPDLHSELNLSSLELGDSALYFCASSVGQQNTEAFFGQGTRLTVV.

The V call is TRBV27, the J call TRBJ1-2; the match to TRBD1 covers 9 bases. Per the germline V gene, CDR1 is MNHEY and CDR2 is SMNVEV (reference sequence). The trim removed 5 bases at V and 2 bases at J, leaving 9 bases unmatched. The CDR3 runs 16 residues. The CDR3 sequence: CASSGFDRGSNYGYTF. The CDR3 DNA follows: TGTGCCAGCAGTGGTTTCGACAGGGGGTCGAACTATGGCTACACCTTC.

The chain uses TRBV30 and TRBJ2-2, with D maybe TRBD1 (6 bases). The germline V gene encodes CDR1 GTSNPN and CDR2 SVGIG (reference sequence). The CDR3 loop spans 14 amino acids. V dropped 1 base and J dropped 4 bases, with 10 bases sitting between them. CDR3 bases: TGTGCCTGGAGTGAACAGGGTGCCACCGGGGAGCTGTTTTTT. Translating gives CAWSEQGATGELFF.

The CDR3, as DNA: TGTGCCAGCAGTCAGGACAGTCCGACCTACGAGCAGTACTTC. Translation gives CASSQDSPTYEQYF. V and J are TRBV28 and TRBJ2-5, with D maybe TRBD1 (6 bases). The J call could be wrong; TRBJ2-7 is a better fit for the DNA end. The CDR3 is 14 residues long. The V gene's germline CDR1 is MDHEN and CDR2 SYDVKM.